This TCR beta chain was identified during a study of cytomegalovirus exposure and HLA in healthy donors. PCR employed 60 Vbeta and 13 Jbeta primers. TCRdb's table, derived via immunoSEQ multiplex PCR, lists solely in-frame clones and lacks some. The listing records approximately 100,000 clones. What was sequenced was PBMCs. The TCR sequence derives from a man in his fifties in good health and CMV-seropositive.

For the CDR3, the DNA is TGTGCCAGCAGCCCCACTAGTGATGAGACCCAGTACTTC. It codes for CASSPTSDETQYF. V gene TRBV7-3 combines with J gene TRBJ2-5; D perhaps matches TRBD2 (5 bases). This CDR3 contains 13 residues. V lost 5 bases and J lost 5, with 12 bases in between. Per the germline V gene, CDR1 is SGHTA and CDR2 is FQGTGA.